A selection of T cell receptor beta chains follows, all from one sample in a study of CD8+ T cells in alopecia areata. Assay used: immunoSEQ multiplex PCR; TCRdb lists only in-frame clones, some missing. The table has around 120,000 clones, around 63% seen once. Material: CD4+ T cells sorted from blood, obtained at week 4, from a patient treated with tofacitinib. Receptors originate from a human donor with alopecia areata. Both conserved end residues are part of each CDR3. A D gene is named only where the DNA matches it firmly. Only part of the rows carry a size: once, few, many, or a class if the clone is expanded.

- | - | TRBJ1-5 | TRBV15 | CATSRDRGASNQPQHF | TGTGCCACCAGCAGAGATCGGGGGGCGAGCAATCAGCCCCAGCATTTT
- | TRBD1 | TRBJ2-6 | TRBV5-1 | CASSFSGTGASGANVLTF | TGCGCCAGCAGCTTTTCCGGGACAGGGGCCTCTGGGGCCAACGTCCTGACTTTC
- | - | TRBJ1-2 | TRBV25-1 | CASSRQNYGYTF | TGTGCCAGCAGTCGACAGAACTATGGCTACACCTTC
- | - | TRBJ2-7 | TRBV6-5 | CASSFGGGYEQYF | TGTGCCAGCAGTTTCGGAGGGGGGTACGAGCAGTACTTC
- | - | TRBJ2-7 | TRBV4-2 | CASSQDPSSSYEQYF | TGTGCCAGCAGCCAAGATCCCTCAAGCTCCTACGAGCAGTACTTC
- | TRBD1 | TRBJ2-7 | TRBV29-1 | CSANRDRDYEQYF | TGCAGCGCAAACCGGGACAGAGACTACGAGCAGTACTTC
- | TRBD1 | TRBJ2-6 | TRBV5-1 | CASGTGGRAGANVLTF | TGCGCCAGCGGGACAGGGGGCAGGGCTGGGGCCAACGTCCTGACTTTC
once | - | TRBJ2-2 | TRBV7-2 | CASSFESGRNTGELFF | TGTGCCAGCAGCTTTGAGTCCGGGAGGAACACCGGGGAGCTGTTTTTT
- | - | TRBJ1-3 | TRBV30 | CAWSRSGNTIYF | TGTGCCTGGAGTCGAAGTGGAAACACCATATATTTT
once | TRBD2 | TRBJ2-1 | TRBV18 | CASSPVTLLAVSNEQFF | TGTGCCAGCTCACCAGTGACTCTGCTAGCGGTTAGCAATGAGCAGTTCTTC
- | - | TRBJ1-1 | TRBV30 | CAWEEGLRTTEAFF | TGTGCCTGGGAGGAGGGACTCCGGACCACTGAAGCTTTCTTT
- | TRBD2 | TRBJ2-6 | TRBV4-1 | CASSQPRGGYSGANVLTF | TGCGCCAGCAGCCAACCCCGGGGGGGGTACTCTGGGGCCAACGTCCTGACTTTC
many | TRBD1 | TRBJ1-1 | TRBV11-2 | CASSGTGQGPEAFF | TGTGCCAGCAGCGGGACGGGACAGGGCCCTGAAGCTTTCTTT
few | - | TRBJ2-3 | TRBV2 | CASSAEWGQDTQYF | TGTGCCAGCAGCGCGGAATGGGGGCAGGATACGCAGTATTTT
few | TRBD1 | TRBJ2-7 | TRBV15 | CATSSQDRVSGEQYF | TGTGCCACCAGCAGCCAGGACAGGGTGTCGGGGGAGCAGTACTTC
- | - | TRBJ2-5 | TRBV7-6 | CASSLTAGPGETQYF | TGTGCCAGCAGCTTAACTGCAGGCCCTGGAGAGACCCAGTACTTC
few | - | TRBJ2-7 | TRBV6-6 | CASSSGTALSYEQYF | TGTGCCAGCAGTTCGGGGACGGCGCTCTCCTACGAGCAGTACTTC
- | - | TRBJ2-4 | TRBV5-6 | CASSFLVGGENIQYF | TGTGCCAGCAGCTTCCTTGTTGGAGGGGAAAACATTCAGTACTTC
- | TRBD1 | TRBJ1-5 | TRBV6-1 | CASSVPGGAGNQPQHF | TGTGCCAGCAGTGTCCCAGGGGGGGCTGGCAATCAGCCCCAGCATTTT
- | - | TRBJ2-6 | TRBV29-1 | CSVGSSGANVLTF | TGCAGCGTTGGGAGCTCTGGGGCCAACGTCCTGACTTTC
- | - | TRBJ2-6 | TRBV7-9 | CARDPQGSGANVLTF | TGTGCCCGTGATCCACAGGGCTCTGGGGCCAACGTCCTGACTTTC
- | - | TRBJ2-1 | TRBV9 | CASSRGSDTYNEQFF | TGTGCCAGCTCCCGCGGTAGCGATACCTACAATGAGCAGTTCTTC
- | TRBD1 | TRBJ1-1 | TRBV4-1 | CASSSQTGGNTEAFF | TGCGCCAGCAGCTCACAGACAGGGGGTAACACTGAAGCTTTCTTT
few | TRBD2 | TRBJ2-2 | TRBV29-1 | CSVDKGSGIYTGELFF | TGCAGCGTTGACAAGGGTAGCGGGATATACACCGGGGAGCTGTTTTTT
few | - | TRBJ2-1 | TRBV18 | CASSPGRSVNNEQFF | TGTGCCAGCTCACCAGGGAGGTCGGTTAACAATGAGCAGTTCTTC
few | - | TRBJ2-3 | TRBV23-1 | CASSQSAGTDTQYF | TGCGCCAGCAGTCAATCGGCAGGGACAGATACGCAGTATTTT
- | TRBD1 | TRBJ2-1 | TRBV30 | CAWTGQRNEQFF | TGTGCCTGGACGGGACAGAGAAATGAGCAGTTCTTC
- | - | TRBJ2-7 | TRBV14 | CASSQEWQGNEQYF | TGTGCCAGCAGCCAAGAGTGGCAGGGGAACGAGCAGTACTTC
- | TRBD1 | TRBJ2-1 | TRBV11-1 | CASSSRDRGRYEQFF | TGTGCCAGCAGCTCCCGGGACAGGGGTCGGTATGAGCAGTTCTTC
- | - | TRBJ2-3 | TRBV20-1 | CSASSTDTQYF | TGCAGTGCTAGTAGCACAGATACGCAGTATTTT
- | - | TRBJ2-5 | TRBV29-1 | CSVEYQGGRETQYF | TGCAGCGTTGAATATCAGGGGGGTCGGGAGACCCAGTACTTC
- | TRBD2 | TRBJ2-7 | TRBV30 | CAWGLAGPYEQYF | TGTGCCTGGGGACTAGCGGGACCCTACGAGCAGTACTTC
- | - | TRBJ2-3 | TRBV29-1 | CSVDSGFSQDTQYF | TGCAGCGTTGACTCAGGGTTCTCCCAAGATACGCAGTATTTT
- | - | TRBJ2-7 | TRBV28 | CASSFPGHRYEQYF | TGTGCCAGCAGTTTCCCGGGACACCGCTACGAGCAGTACTTC
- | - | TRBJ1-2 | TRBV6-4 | CASSASAQGYYGYTF | TGTGCCAGCAGCGCGTCGGCGCAGGGGTACTATGGCTACACCTTC
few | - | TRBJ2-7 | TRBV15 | CATSQTRNSYEQYF | TGTGCCACCAGCCAGACCCGCAATTCCTACGAGCAGTACTTC
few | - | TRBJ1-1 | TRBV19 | CASSVYGQPNTEAFF | TGTGCCAGTAGTGTATACGGACAGCCGAACACTGAAGCTTTCTTT